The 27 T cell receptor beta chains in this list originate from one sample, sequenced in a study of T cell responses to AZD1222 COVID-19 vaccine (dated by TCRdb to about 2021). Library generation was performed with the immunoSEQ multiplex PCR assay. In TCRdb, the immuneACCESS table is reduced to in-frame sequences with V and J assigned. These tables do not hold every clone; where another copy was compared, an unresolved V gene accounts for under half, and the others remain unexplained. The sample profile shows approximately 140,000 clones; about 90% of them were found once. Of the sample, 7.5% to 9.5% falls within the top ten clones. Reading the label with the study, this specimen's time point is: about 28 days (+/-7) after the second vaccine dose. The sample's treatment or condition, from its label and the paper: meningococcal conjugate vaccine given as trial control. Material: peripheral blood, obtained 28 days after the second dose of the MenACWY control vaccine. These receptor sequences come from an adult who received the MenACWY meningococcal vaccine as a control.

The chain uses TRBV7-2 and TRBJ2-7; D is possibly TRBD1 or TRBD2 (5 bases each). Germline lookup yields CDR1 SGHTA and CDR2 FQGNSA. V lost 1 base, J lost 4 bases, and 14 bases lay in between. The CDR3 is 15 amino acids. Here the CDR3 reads CASSLGVGEMYEQYF. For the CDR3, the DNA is TGTGCCAGCAGCTTAGGGGTAGGGGAGATGTACGAGCAGTACTTC.

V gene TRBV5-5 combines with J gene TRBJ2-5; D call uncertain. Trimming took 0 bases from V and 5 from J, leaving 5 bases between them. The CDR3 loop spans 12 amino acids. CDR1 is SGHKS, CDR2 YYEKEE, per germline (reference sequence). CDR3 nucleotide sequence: TGTGCCAGCAGCTTGGATCTGGAGACCCAGTACTTC. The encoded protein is CASSLDLETQYF.

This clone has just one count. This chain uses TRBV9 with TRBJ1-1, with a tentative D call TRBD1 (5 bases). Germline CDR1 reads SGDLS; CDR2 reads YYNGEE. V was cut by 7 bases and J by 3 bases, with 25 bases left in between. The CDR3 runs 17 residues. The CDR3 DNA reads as TGTGCCAGCCAGGCGGGACCGGTGGAGGGCGGGGACACTGAAGCTTTCTTT. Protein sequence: CASQAGPVEGGDTEAFF.

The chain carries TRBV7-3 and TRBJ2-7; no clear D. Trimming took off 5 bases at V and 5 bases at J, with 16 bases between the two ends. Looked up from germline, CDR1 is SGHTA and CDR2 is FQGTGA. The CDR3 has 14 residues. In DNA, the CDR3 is TGTGCCAGCAGCCCGACGGTGGGCGGCCACGAGCAGTACTTC. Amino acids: CASSPTVGGHEQYF.

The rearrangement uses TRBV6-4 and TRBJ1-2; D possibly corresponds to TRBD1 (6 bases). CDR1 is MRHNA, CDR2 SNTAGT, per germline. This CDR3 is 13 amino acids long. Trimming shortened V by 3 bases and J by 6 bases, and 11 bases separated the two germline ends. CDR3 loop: CASSEQQGNGYTF. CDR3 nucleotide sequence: TGTGCCAGCAGTGAACAACAGGGCAATGGCTACACCTTC.

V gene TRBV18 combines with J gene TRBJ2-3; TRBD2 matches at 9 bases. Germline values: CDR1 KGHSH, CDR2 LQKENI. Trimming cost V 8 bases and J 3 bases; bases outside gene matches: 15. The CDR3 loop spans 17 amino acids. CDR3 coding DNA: TGTGCCAGCAAACCGGGACTAGCCAATTTGGAAACAGATACGCAGTATTTT. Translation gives CASKPGLANLETDTQYF. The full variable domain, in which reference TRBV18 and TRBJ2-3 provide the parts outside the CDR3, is NAGVMQNPRHLVRRRGQEARLRCSPMKGHSHVYWYRQLPEEGLKFMVYLQKENIIDESGMPKERFSAEFPKEGPSILRIQQVVRGDSAAYFCASKPGLANLETDTQYFGPGTRLTVL.

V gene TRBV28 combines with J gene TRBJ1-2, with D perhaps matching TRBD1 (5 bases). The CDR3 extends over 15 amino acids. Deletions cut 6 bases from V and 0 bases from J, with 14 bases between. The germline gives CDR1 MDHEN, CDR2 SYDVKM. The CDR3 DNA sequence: TGTGCCAGCAGGGGGGAGGGCAAGGCTAACTATGGCTACACCTTC. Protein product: CASRGEGKANYGYTF.

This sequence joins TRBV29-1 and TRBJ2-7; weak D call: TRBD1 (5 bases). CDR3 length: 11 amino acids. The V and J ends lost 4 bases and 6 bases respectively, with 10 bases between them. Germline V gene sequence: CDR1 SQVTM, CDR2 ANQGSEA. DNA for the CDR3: TGCAGCGTTGGCCAGGGTGGCGAGCAGTACTTC. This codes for CSVGQGGEQYF.

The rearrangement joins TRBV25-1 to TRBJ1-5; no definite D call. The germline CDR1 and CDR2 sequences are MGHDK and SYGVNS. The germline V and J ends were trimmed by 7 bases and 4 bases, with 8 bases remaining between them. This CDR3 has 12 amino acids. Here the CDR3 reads CASNLGNQPQHF. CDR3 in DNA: TGTGCCAGCAACCTAGGGAATCAGCCCCAGCATTTT.

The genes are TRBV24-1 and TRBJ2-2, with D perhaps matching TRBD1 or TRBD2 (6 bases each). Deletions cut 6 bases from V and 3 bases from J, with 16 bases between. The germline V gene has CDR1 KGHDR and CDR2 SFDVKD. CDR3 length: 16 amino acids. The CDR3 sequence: CATSPSGRGHTGELFF. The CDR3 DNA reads TGTGCCACCAGTCCATCGGGCCGGGGGCACACCGGGGAGCTGTTTTTT.

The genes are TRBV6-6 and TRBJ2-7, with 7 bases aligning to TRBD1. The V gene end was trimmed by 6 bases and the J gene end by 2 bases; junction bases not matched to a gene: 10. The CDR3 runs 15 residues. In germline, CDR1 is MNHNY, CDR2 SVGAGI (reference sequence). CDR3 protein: CASSFGQVLPYEQYF. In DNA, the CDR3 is TGTGCCAGCAGCTTCGGACAGGTTTTACCCTACGAGCAGTACTTC.

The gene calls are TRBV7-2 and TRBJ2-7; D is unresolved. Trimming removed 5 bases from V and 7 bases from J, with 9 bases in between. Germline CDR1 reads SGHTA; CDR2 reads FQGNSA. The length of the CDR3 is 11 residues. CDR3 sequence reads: CASSPKMEQYF. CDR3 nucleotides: TGTGCCAGCAGCCCGAAGATGGAGCAGTACTTC.

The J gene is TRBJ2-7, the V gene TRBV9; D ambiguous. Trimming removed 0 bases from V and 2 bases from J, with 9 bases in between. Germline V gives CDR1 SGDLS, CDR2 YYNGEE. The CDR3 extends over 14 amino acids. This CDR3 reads CASSVATEPYEQYF. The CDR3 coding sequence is TGTGCCAGCAGCGTAGCCACGGAACCCTACGAGCAGTACTTC. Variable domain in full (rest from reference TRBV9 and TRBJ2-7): DSGVTQTPKHLITATGQRVTLRCSPRSGDLSVYWYQQSLDQGLQFLIQYYNGEERAKGNILERFSAQQFPDLHSELNLSSLELGDSALYFCASSVATEPYEQYFGPGTRLTVT.

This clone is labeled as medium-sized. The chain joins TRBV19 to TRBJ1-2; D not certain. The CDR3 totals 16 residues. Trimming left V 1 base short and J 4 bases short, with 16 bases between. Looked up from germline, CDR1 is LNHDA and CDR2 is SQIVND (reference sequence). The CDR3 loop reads CASSIAYDSGTYGYTF. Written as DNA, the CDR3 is TGTGCCAGTAGTATAGCCTACGATAGCGGAACCTATGGCTACACCTTC.

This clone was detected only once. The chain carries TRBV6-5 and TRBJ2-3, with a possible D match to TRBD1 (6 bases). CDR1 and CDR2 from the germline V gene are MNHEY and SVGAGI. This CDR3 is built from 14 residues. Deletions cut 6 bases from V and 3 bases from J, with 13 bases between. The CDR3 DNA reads TGTGCCAGCAGATACAGGGTTATAACAGATACGCAGTATTTT. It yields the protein CASRYRVITDTQYF.

The CDR3 region has the DNA TGTGCCAGCAGTTACGCTGGACAGCAGAACACTGAAGCTTTCTTT. Encoded protein: CASSYAGQQNTEAFF. The gene calls are TRBV6-2 or TRBV6-3 and TRBJ1-1; a possible D gene is TRBD1 (6 bases). This CDR3 contains 15 residues. V was pared by 2 bases and J by 1 base, with 11 bases between. Germline V gene sequence: CDR1 MNHEY, CDR2 SVGEGT.

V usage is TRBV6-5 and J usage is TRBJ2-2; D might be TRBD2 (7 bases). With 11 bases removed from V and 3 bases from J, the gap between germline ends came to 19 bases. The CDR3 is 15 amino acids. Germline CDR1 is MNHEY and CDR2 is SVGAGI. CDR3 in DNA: TGTGCCTCCCGGGGGGCCCTGGGGGACACCGGGGAGCTGTTTTTT. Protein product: CASRGALGDTGELFF.

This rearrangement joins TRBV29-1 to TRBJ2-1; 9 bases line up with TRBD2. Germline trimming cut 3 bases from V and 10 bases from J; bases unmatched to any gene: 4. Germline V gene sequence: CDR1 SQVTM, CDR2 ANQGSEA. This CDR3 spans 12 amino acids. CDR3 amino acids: CSVDLAGREQFF. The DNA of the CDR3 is TGCAGCGTTGATCTAGCGGGACGGGAGCAGTTCTTC.

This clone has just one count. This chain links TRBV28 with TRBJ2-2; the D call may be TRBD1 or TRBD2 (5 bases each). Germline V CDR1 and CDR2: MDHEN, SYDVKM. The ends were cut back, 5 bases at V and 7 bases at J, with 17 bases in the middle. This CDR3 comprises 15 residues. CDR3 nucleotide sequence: TGTGCCAGCAGTATTGAATTGCCTGGGGGCGGGGAGCTGTTTTTT. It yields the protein CASSIELPGGGELFF.

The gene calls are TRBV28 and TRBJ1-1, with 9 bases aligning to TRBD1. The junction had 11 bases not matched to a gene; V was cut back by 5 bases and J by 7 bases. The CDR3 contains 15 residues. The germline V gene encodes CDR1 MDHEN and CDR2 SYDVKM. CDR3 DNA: TGTGCCAGCAGTCCATCAGGGACAGGGAGGATTGAAGCTTTCTTT. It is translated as CASSPSGTGRIEAFF.

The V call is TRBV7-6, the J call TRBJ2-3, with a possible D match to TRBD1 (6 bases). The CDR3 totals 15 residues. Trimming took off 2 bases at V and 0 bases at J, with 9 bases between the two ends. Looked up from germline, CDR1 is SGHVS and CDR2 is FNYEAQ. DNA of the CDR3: TGTGCCAGCAGCTTACCCGGACAGAGCACAGATACGCAGTATTTT. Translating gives CASSLPGQSTDTQYF.

CDR3 sequence reads: CATSRAVGAYEQYF. The CDR3 bases are TGTGCCACCAGCAGAGCGGTAGGGGCCTACGAGCAGTACTTC. This chain uses TRBV15 with TRBJ2-7; the D gene is possibly TRBD1 (5 bases). The CDR3 totals 14 residues. Germline V gives CDR1 LNHNV, CDR2 YYDKDF (reference sequence). V was pared by 1 base and J by 2 bases, with 9 bases between.

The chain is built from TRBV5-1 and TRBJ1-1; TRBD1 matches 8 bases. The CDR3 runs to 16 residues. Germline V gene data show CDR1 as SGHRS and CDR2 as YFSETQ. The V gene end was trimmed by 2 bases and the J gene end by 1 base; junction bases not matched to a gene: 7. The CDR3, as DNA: TGCGCCAGCAGCTTAGCAGGGGGCAGAGAGAACACTGAAGCTTTCTTT. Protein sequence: CASSLAGGRENTEAFF.

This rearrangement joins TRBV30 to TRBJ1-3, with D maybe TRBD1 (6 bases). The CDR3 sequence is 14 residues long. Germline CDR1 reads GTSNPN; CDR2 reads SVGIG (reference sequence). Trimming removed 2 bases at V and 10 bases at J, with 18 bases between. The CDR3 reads CAWSPGGTPATIYF. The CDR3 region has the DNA TGTGCCTGGAGTCCCGGGGGGACACCGGCGACCATATATTTT. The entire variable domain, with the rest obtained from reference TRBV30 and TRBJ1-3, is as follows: SQTIHQWPATLVQPVGSPLSLECTVEGTSNPNLYWYRQAAGRGLQLLFYSVGIGQISSEVPQNLSASRPQDRQFILSSKKLLLSDSGFYLCAWSPGGTPATIYFGEGSWLTVV.

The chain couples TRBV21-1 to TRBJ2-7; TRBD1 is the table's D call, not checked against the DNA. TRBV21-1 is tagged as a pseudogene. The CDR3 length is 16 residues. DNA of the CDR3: TGTGCCAGCATCCGTCCCAGGGCCCGAAGCTCCTACGAGCAGTACTTC. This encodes CASIRPRARSSYEQYF.

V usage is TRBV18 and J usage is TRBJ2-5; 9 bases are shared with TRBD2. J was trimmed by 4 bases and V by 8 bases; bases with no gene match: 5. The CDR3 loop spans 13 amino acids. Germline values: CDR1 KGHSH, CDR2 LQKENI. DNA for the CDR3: TGTGCCAGCACTCCGGGACTAGCAGAGACCCAGTACTTC. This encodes CASTPGLAETQYF.

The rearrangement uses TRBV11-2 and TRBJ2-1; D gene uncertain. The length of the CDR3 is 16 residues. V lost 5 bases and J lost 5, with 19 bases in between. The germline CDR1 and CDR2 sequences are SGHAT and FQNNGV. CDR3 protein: CASSPSLAVRHNEQFF. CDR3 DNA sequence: TGTGCCAGCAGCCCCTCTTTGGCAGTTCGTCACAATGAGCAGTTCTTC. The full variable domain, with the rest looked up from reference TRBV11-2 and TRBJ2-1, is EAGVAQSPRYKIIEKRQSVAFWCNPISGHATLYWYQQILGQGPKLLIQFQNNGVVDDSQLPKDRFSAERLKGVDSTLKIQPAKLEDSAVYLCASSPSLAVRHNEQFFGPGTRLTVL.